The following is a TCR beta chain sequence with its context. The sample is drawn from a study of T-cell reconstitution after alpha-beta-depleted transplantation in children. Unique molecular identifiers were incorporated when the TCRbeta library was constructed. TCRdb itself ran the PCR reads through MiXCR, one entry per CDR3 protein. The table records roughly 500,000 distinct CDR3 sequences, about 18% of them present only once. Sequenced here: PBMCs from the stem cell graft donor, sampled from the stem cell graft. This receptor was identified in a human donor who donated a stem cell graft to a child with acute lymphoblastic leukemia.

As DNA, the CDR3 is TGTGCCAGCAGCGCGGGGAACTTGCTAGCGGGAGGGTCCACAGATACGCAGTATTTT. Its protein product is CASSAGNLLAGGSTDTQYF. This chain uses TRBV4-2 with TRBJ2-3; 12 nucleotides line up with TRBD2. V was clipped by 5 bases and J by 2 bases; unmatched bases: 14. The V gene's germline CDR1 is LGHNA and CDR2 YNFKEQ. This CDR3 is 19 amino acids long.